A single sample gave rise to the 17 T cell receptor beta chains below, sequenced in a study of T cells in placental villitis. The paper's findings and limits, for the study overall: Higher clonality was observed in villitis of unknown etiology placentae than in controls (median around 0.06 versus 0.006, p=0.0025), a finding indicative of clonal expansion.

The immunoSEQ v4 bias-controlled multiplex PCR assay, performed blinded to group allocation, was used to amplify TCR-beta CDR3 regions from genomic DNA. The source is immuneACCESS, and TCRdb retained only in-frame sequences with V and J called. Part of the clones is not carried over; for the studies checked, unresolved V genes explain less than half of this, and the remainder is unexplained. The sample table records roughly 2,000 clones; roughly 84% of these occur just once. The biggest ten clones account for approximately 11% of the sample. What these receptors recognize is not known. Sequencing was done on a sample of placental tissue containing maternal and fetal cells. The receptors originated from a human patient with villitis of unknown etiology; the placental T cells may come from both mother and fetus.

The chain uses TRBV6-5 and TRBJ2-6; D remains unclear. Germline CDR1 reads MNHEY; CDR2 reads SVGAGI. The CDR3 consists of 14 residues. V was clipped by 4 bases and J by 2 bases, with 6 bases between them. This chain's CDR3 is CASSSRAGANVLTF. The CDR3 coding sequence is TGTGCCAGCAGTTCAAGGGCTGGGGCCAACGTCCTGACTTTC.

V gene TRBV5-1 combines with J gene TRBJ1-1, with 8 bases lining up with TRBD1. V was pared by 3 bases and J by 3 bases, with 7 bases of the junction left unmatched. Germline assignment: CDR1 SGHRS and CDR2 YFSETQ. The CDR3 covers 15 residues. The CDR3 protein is CASSYTGGVDTEAFF. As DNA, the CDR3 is TGCGCCAGCAGCTACACAGGGGGAGTAGACACTGAAGCTTTCTTT.

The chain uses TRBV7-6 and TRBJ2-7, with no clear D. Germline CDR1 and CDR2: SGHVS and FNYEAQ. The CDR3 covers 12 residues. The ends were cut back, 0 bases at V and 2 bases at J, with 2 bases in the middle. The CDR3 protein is CASSLAPYEQYF. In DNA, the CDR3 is TGTGCCAGCAGCTTAGCACCCTACGAGCAGTACTTC.

The CDR3 DNA sequence: TGTGCCAGCAGTTTCAACAGGGGACAGGTCTACACCTTC. Translation gives CASSFNRGQVYTF. The chain recombines TRBV2 with TRBJ1-2, with 8 bases aligning to TRBD1. The CDR3 contains 13 residues. J was trimmed by 10 bases and V by 5 bases; bases with no gene match: 9. CDR1 is SNHLY, CDR2 FYNNEI, per germline.

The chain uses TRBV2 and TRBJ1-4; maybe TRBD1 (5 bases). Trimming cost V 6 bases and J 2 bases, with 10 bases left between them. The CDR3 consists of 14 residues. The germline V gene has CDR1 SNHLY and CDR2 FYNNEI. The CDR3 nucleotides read TGTGCCAGCAGAGCCGGGGCTACTAATGAAAAACTGTTTTTT. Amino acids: CASRAGATNEKLFF.

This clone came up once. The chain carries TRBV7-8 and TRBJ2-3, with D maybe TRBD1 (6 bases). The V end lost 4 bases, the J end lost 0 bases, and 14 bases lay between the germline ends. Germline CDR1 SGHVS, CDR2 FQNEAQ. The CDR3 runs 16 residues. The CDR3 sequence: CASSSVGGASTDTQYF. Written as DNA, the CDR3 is TGTGCCAGCAGCTCAGTAGGGGGTGCTAGCACAGATACGCAGTATTTT.

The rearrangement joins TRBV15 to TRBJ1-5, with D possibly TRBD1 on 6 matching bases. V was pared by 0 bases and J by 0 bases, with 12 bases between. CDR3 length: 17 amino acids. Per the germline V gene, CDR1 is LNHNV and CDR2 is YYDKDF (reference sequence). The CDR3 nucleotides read TGTGCCACCAGCAGAGAAGCCGCAGGGGCTAGCAATCAGCCCCAGCATTTT. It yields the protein CATSREAAGASNQPQHF.

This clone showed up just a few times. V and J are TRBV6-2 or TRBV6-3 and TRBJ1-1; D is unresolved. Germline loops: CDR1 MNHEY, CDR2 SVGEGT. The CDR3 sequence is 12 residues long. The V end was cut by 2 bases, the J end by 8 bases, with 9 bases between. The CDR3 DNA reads TGTGCCAGCAGTTACCTACAGAGAGAAGCTTTCTTT. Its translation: CASSYLQREAFF.

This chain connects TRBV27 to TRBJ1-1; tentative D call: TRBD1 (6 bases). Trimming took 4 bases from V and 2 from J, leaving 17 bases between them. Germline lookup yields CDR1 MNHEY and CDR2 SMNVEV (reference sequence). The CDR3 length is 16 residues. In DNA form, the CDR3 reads TGTGCCAGCAGTTACCGGCCCACGGGGGCAAACACTGAAGCTTTCTTT. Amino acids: CASSYRPTGANTEAFF.

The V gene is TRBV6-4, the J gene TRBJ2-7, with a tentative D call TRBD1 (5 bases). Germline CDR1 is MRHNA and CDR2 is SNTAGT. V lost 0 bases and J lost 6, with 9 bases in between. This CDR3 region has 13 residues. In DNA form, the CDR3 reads TGTGCCAGCAGTGACTCAACCCAGGGCGAGCAGTACTTC. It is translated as CASSDSTQGEQYF.

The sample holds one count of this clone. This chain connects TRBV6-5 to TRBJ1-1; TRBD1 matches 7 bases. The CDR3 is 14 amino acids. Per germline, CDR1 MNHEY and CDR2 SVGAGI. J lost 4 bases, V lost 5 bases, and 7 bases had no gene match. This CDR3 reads CASSPDRFGTEAFF. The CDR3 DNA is TGTGCCAGCAGTCCGGACAGGTTCGGCACTGAAGCTTTCTTT.

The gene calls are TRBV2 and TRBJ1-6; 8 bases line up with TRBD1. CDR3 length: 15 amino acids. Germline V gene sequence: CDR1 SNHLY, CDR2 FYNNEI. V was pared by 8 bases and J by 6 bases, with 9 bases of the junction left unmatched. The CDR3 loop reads CASEWDRRGNSPLHF. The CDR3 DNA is TGTGCCAGCGAATGGGACAGGAGGGGTAATTCACCCCTCCACTTT.

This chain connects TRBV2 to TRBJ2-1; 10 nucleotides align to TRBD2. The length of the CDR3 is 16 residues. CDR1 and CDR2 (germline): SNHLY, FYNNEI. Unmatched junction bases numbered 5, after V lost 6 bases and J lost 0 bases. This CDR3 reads CASRETSGFSYNEQFF. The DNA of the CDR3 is TGTGCCAGCAGGGAGACTAGCGGGTTCTCCTACAATGAGCAGTTCTTC.

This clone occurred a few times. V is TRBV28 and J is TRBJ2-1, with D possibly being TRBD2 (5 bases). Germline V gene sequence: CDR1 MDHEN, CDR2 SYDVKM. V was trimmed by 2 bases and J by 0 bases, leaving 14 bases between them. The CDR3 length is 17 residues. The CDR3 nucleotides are TGTGCCAGCAGTTTACTTGAGAGGGCGGGCTCCTACAATGAGCAGTTCTTC. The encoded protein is CASSLLERAGSYNEQFF.

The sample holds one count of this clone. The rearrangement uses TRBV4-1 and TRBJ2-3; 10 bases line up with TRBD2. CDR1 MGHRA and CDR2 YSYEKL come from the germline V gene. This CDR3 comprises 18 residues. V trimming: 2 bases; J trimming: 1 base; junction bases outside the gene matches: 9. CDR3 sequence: CASSQRFPGTSGTDTQYF. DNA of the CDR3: TGCGCCAGCAGCCAAAGGTTCCCTGGGACTAGCGGCACAGATACGCAGTATTTT.

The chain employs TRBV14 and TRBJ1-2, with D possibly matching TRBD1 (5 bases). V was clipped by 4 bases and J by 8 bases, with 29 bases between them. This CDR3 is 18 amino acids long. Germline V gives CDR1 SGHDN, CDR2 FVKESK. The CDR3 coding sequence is TGTGCCAGCAGCCGTCCACCCGTCGGGGGACCCCTTCTGGAAGGCTACACCTTC. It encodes CASSRPPVGGPLLEGYTF.

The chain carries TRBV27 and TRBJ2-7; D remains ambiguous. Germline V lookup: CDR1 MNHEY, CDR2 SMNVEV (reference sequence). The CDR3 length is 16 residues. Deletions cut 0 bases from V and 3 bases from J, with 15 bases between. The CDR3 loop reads CASSLSLVSTLYEQYF. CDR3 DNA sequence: TGTGCCAGCAGTTTATCCTTGGTTTCTACCCTCTACGAGCAGTACTTC.